A single sample gave rise to the 27 T cell receptor beta chains below, sequenced in a study of control samples from healthy donors and cancer patients. The repertoire was sequenced with immunoSEQ multiplex PCR; TCRdb's copy has only in-frame clones and lacks some. The table records about 98,000 clones, 79% of them present only once. Sequencing was carried out using blood. The receptor set was obtained from a woman between 25 and 40 years old in good health.

The chain uses TRBV5-1 and TRBJ2-3; 11 bases align to TRBD2. The J segment lost 4 bases and the V segment lost 4 bases, leaving 8 bases of the junction unmatched. Germline V gene sequence: CDR1 SGHRS, CDR2 YFSETQ. The CDR3 is made up of 16 amino acids. CDR3 protein: CASSSSGGAFADTQYF. The CDR3 DNA reads TGCGCCAGCAGCAGTAGCGGGGGGGCCTTCGCAGATACGCAGTATTTT.

This sequence joins TRBV11-2 and TRBJ2-3, with D maybe TRBD2 (7 bases). The V gene's germline CDR1 is SGHAT and CDR2 FQNNGV. V lost 1 base and J 2 bases, leaving 16 bases between the germline ends. The CDR3 has 17 amino acids. The CDR3 spells CASSLGVRGPLTDTQYF. CDR3 coding DNA: TGTGCCAGCAGCTTAGGTGTGCGGGGGCCACTCACAGATACGCAGTATTTT.

The DNA for the CDR3 is TGTGCCAGCAACCCCGGGGCAGGGCGAAACACTGAAGCTTTCTTT. Its translation is CASNPGAGRNTEAFF. V and J are TRBV6-5 and TRBJ1-1; D may be TRBD1 (5 bases). This CDR3 region has 15 residues. Germline V gene sequence: CDR1 MNHEY, CDR2 SVGAGI. The V end lost 7 bases, the J end lost 2 bases, and 17 bases lay between the germline ends.

This clone was seen a few times. This rearrangement joins TRBV10-3 to TRBJ2-5; unclear D gene. The CDR3 has 11 residues. From germline, CDR1 is ENHRY and CDR2 SYGVKD. V shed 2 bases and J shed 5 bases, with 3 bases lying between them. The CDR3 coding sequence is TGTGCCATCAGTGAGGGGGAGACCCAGTACTTC. It specifies CAISEGETQYF.

This clone showed up just once. The chain combines TRBV2 with TRBJ2-7; tentatively, D is TRBD1 or TRBD2 (6 bases each). V lost 6 bases and J 4 bases, leaving 19 bases between the germline ends. The CDR3 sequence is 15 residues long. The germline V gene has CDR1 SNHLY and CDR2 FYNNEI. CDR3 region: CASRKEWGAQYEQYF. DNA for the CDR3: TGTGCCAGCAGGAAAGAGTGGGGGGCTCAGTACGAGCAGTACTTC.

The chain couples TRBV4-3 to TRBJ1-2; no clear D gene. Trimming stripped 0 bases from V and 1 base from J, with 12 bases between. The CDR3 runs 16 residues. CDR1 LGHNA and CDR2 YSLEER come from the germline V gene. CDR3 protein: CASSQDLGWDNYGYTF. The CDR3 DNA is TGCGCCAGCAGCCAAGATTTAGGGTGGGATAACTATGGCTACACCTTC.

The chain joins TRBV4-1 to TRBJ1-5, with TRBD1 as a possible D gene (5 bases). Germline loops: CDR1 MGHRA, CDR2 YSYEKL. The ends were cut back, 0 bases at V and 2 bases at J, with 8 bases in the middle. The CDR3 runs 15 residues. CDR3 residues: CASSQDRGRNQPQHF. CDR3 bases: TGCGCCAGCAGCCAAGATAGGGGCCGCAATCAGCCCCAGCATTTT.

The CDR3 here is CAISESGQAQDTQYF. CDR3 in DNA: TGTGCCATCAGTGAGTCGGGACAGGCTCAAGATACGCAGTATTTT. V is TRBV10-3 and J is TRBJ2-3; TRBD1 matches 8 bases. The CDR3 has 15 amino acids. Looked up from germline, CDR1 is ENHRY and CDR2 is SYGVKD. V lost 0 bases, J lost 5 bases, and 4 bases stayed unmatched.

The chain uses TRBV2 and TRBJ1-2; a weak D match, TRBD1 (5 bases). Between the trimmed V and J ends, which lost 3 bases and 7 bases, there was a span of 9 bases. The CDR3 loop spans 12 amino acids. Germline V lookup: CDR1 SNHLY, CDR2 FYNNEI. The CDR3 spells CASSDRVIGYTF. CDR3 in DNA: TGTGCCAGCAGTGACAGGGTTATTGGCTACACCTTC.

V usage is TRBV9 and J usage is TRBJ2-3; D is possibly TRBD1 or TRBD2 (7 bases each). There are 15 residues in the CDR3. The germline CDR1 and CDR2 sequences are SGDLS and YYNGEE. Trimming left V 0 bases short and J 3 bases short, with 11 bases between. The CDR3 DNA sequence: TGTGCCAGCAGCGTAGGAGCGGGACAGACAGATACGCAGTATTTT. Amino acid sequence: CASSVGAGQTDTQYF. The full variable domain, its missing parts supplied by reference TRBV9 and TRBJ2-3, is DSGVTQTPKHLITATGQRVTLRCSPRSGDLSVYWYQQSLDQGLQFLIQYYNGEERAKGNILERFSAQQFPDLHSELNLSSLELGDSALYFCASSVGAGQTDTQYFGPGTRLTVL.

The chain couples TRBV4-1 to TRBJ2-1, with D perhaps TRBD1 (5 bases). V was pared by 4 bases and J by 4 bases, with 14 bases between. This CDR3 has 15 amino acids. Per germline, CDR1 MGHRA and CDR2 YSYEKL. CDR3: CASSPSLTEYNEQFF. The CDR3 region has the DNA TGCGCCAGCAGCCCCTCACTGACAGAGTACAATGAGCAGTTCTTC.

The V and J genes are TRBV18 and TRBJ1-1; D is ambiguous. There are 16 residues in the CDR3. V lost 1 base, J lost 0 bases, and 12 bases lay in between. Germline values: CDR1 KGHSH, CDR2 LQKENI. CDR3 DNA sequence: TGTGCCAGCTCACCACAAGAGGGCACGATGAACACTGAAGCTTTCTTT. Translated, it gives CASSPQEGTMNTEAFF.

V gene TRBV4-3 combines with J gene TRBJ1-4; 7 bases agree with TRBD1. This CDR3 has 17 residues. Germline lookup yields CDR1 LGHNA and CDR2 YSLEER. The V gene end was trimmed by 0 bases and the J gene end by 1 base; junction bases not matched to a gene: 5. The DNA for the CDR3 is TGCGCCAGCAGCCAAGATTGGGACAGCGAAACTAATGAAAAACTGTTTTTT. This encodes CASSQDWDSETNEKLFF.

The rearrangement uses TRBV28 and TRBJ1-1; perhaps TRBD1 as D (6 bases). The germline V gene has CDR1 MDHEN and CDR2 SYDVKM. The CDR3 covers 14 residues. Trimming pared 6 bases from V and 0 bases from J, leaving 11 bases between. The chain's CDR3 is CASSEGQLNTEAFF. The DNA of the CDR3 is TGTGCCAGCAGCGAAGGACAGTTGAACACTGAAGCTTTCTTT.

This clone has a single count. This rearrangement joins TRBV5-4 to TRBJ2-1, with a possible D match to TRBD2 (6 bases). CDR3 length: 17 residues. CDR1 is SGHNT, CDR2 YYREEE, per germline (reference sequence). Trimming stripped 1 base from V and 2 bases from J, with 16 bases between. CDR3 DNA sequence: TGTGCCAGCAGCTTGCGGACCGGGACTCACACCTACAATGAGCAGTTCTTC. It yields the protein CASSLRTGTHTYNEQFF.

V gene TRBV30 combines with J gene TRBJ1-1, with D possibly being TRBD1 (6 bases). The V end was cut by 2 bases, the J end by 0 bases, with 13 bases between. Germline values: CDR1 GTSNPN, CDR2 SVGIG (reference sequence). The CDR3 has 15 amino acids. The CDR3 here is CAWSLGGSLNTEAFF. In nucleotides, the CDR3 is TGTGCCTGGAGTCTAGGGGGGTCCCTGAACACTGAAGCTTTCTTT.

The chain combines TRBV23-1 with TRBJ1-5; D is perhaps TRBD1 (5 bases). Being an ORF, TRBV23-1 has a function that is uncertain. Trimming took 4 bases from V and 0 from J, leaving 19 bases between them. This CDR3 has 18 amino acids. CDR3 protein: CASSLASGGGYSNQPQHF. DNA for the CDR3: TGCGCCAGCAGTCTCGCTAGCGGGGGGGGATATAGCAATCAGCCCCAGCATTTT.

This clone was recorded a few times. This rearrangement joins TRBV5-1 to TRBJ1-2; 7 nucleotides line up with TRBD1. Germline V gene lookup returns CDR1 SGHRS and CDR2 YFSETQ. V was pared by 5 bases and J by 1 base, with 2 bases of the junction left unmatched. The CDR3 runs to 13 residues. The CDR3 loop reads CASRGQSNYGYTF. The DNA of the CDR3 is TGCGCCAGCAGGGGACAGAGTAACTATGGCTACACCTTC.

The V call is TRBV5-1, the J call TRBJ2-3; 9 bases agree with TRBD1. This CDR3 contains 15 residues. The germline CDR1 and CDR2 sequences are SGHRS and YFSETQ. The J segment lost 8 bases and the V segment lost 2 bases, leaving 9 bases of the junction unmatched. CDR3 bases: TGCGCCAGCAGCTTCGGGGACAGGGTGGTGGGTACGCAGTATTTT. Encoded protein: CASSFGDRVVGTQYF.

The genes are TRBV7-2 and TRBJ2-7, with 9 bases identical to TRBD2. Germline CDR1 reads SGHTA; CDR2 reads FQGNSA. The trim removed 4 bases at V and 4 bases at J, leaving 2 bases unmatched. This CDR3 is 13 amino acids long. The CDR3 loop reads CASSSRGGYEQYF. The CDR3 DNA is TGTGCCAGCAGCTCGCGGGGGGGGTACGAGCAGTACTTC.

This clone was observed once. This rearrangement joins TRBV10-3 to TRBJ1-1; the match to TRBD1 covers 10 bases. Germline V lookup: CDR1 ENHRY, CDR2 SYGVKD. V lost 7 bases to trimming and J lost 1 base; unmatched junction nucleotides: 6. The CDR3 is 15 amino acids. For the CDR3, the DNA is TGTGCCATCACAACCGACAGGGGGCCGAACACTGAAGCTTTCTTT. Translated: CAITTDRGPNTEAFF.

V gene TRBV11-3 combines with J gene TRBJ2-5, with 10 bases that match TRBD1. The CDR3 length is 15 residues. After removal of 5 bases from V and 4 bases from J, the junction contained 7 bases not matched to a gene. Germline CDR1 reads SGHNT; CDR2 reads YENEEA. CDR3 region: CASSPGGTGAETQYF. CDR3 nucleotide sequence: TGTGCCAGCAGCCCAGGCGGGACAGGGGCAGAGACCCAGTACTTC.

V gene TRBV14 combines with J gene TRBJ1-2; no definite D call. The CDR3 is 17 residues long. The germline V gene has CDR1 SGHDN and CDR2 FVKESK. The V end was cut by 0 bases, the J end by 1 base, with 15 bases between. The CDR3 protein is CASSQDTRKRSNYGYTF. The CDR3 DNA reads TGTGCCAGCAGCCAAGATACCCGTAAGCGGAGTAACTATGGCTACACCTTC.

This chain joins TRBV18 and TRBJ1-1, with D unresolved. CDR1 and CDR2 from the germline V gene are KGHSH and LQKENI. V dropped 4 bases and J dropped 4 bases, with 13 bases sitting between them. The CDR3 has 14 amino acids. The CDR3 here is CASSLKGRPTEAFF. For the CDR3, the DNA is TGTGCCAGCTCACTAAAGGGCCGGCCCACTGAAGCTTTCTTT.

The V and J genes are TRBV10-3 and TRBJ1-1; D remains unclear. Deletions cut 10 bases from V and 0 bases from J, with 12 bases between. This CDR3 has 13 residues. CDR1 ENHRY and CDR2 SYGVKD come from the germline V gene. The CDR3 sequence is CANRGLLNTEAFF. The CDR3 nucleotides read TGTGCCAATCGTGGACTCCTGAACACTGAAGCTTTCTTT.

J is TRBJ1-4 and V is TRBV2; no clear D gene. Trimming shortened V by 3 bases and J by 6 bases, and 5 bases separated the two germline ends. CDR1 is SNHLY and CDR2 is FYNNEI in the germline V gene. The CDR3 spans 12 residues. CDR3 region: CASSELDEKLFF. The CDR3 coding sequence is TGTGCCAGCAGTGAGTTGGATGAAAAACTGTTTTTT.

The gene calls are TRBV11-3 and TRBJ2-7; perhaps TRBD1 as D (5 bases). Germline values: CDR1 SGHNT, CDR2 YENEEA. The CDR3 has 13 residues. V was trimmed by 2 bases and J by 1 base, leaving 6 bases between them. The CDR3 nucleotides are TGTGCCAGCAGCTTACAGGGTTCCTACGAGCAGTACTTC. It codes for CASSLQGSYEQYF.